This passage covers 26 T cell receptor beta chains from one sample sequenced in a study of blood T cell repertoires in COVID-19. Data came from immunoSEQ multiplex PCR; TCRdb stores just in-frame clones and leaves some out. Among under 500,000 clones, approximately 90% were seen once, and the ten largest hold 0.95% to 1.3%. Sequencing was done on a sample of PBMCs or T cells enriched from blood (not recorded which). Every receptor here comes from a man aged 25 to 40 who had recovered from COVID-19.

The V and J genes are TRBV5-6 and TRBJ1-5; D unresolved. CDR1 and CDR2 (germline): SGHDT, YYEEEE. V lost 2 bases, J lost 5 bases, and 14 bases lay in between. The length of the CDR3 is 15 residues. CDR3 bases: TGTGCCAGCAGCTTCGGGGTATCCCTTGATCAGCCCCAGCATTTT. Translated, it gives CASSFGVSLDQPQHF.

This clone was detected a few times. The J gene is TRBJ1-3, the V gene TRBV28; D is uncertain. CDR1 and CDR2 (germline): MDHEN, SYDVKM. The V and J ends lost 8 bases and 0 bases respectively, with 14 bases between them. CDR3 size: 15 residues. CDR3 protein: CASGGIKRSGNTIYF. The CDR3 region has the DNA TGTGCCAGCGGAGGCATCAAGCGCTCTGGAAACACCATATATTTT.

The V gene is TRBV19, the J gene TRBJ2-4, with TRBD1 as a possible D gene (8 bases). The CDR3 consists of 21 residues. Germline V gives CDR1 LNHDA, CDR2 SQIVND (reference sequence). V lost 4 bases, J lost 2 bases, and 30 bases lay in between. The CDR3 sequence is CASSTGGLRTGTTGSKNIQYF. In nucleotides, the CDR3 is TGTGCCAGTAGTACTGGGGGCCTAAGGACAGGGACTACCGGATCCAAAAACATTCAGTACTTC.

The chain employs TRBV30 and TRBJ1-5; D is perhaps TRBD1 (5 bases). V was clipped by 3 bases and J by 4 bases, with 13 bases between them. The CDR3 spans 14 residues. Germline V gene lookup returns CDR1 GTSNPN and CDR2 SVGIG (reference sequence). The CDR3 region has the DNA TGTGCCTGGAGCCCGGGACGGGGGAATCAGCCCCAGCATTTT. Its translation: CAWSPGRGNQPQHF.

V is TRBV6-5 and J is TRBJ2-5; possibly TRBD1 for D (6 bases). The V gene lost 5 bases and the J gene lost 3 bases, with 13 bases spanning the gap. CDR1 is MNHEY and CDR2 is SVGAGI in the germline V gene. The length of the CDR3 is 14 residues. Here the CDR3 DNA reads TGTGCCAGCAGTCAAAGGGGGACGAAAGAGACCCAGTACTTC. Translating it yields CASSQRGTKETQYF.

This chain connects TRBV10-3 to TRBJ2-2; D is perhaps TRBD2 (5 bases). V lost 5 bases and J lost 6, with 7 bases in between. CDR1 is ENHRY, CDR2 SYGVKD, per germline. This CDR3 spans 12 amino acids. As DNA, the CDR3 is TGTGCCATCAGTTTTAGCGCCGGGGAGCTGTTTTTT. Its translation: CAISFSAGELFF.

CDR3 nucleotides: TGTGCCAGCAGCTCGCGGGACAGGGTTTCAAAGCCCCAGCATTTT. Amino acid sequence: CASSSRDRVSKPQHF. The rearrangement links TRBV5-8 to TRBJ1-5; 9 nucleotides align to TRBD1. V was pared by 3 bases and J by 8 bases, with 9 bases of the junction left unmatched. The V gene's germline CDR1 is SGHTS and CDR2 YDEGEE. This CDR3 contains 15 residues.

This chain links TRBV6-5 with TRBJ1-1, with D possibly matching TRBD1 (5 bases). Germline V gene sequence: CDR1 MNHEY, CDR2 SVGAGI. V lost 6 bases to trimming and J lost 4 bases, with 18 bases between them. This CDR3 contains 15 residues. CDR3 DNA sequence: TGTGCCAGCAGCATGGGGACGGGGGGGACCACTGAAGCTTTCTTT. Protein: CASSMGTGGTTEAFF.

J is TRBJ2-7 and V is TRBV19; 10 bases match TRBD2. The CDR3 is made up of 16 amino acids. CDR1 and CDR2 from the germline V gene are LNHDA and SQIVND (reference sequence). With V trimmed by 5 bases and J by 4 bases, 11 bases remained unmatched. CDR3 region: CASSLPPAGGPYEQYF. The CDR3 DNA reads TGTGCCAGTAGTCTCCCCCCAGCGGGAGGGCCTTACGAGCAGTACTTC.

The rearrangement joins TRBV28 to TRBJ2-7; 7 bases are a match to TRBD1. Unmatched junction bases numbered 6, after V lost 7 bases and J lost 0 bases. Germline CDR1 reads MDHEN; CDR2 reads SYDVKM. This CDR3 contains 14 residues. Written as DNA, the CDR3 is TGTGCCAGCACCCTGGGACAGCCCTCCTACGAGCAGTACTTC. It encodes CASTLGQPSYEQYF.

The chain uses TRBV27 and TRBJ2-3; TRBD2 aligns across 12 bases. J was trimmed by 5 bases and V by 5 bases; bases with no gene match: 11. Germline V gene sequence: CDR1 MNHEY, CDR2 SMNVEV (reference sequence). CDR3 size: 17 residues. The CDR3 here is CASSPRWTSGKRDTQYF. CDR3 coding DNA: TGTGCCAGCAGTCCCCGATGGACTAGCGGGAAAAGAGATACGCAGTATTTT.

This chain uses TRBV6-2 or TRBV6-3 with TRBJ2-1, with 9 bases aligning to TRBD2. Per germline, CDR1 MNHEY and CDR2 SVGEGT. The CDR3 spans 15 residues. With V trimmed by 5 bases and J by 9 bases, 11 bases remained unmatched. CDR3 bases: TGTGCCAGCAGTAACGGGACTAGCCTTGGGGGTGAGCAGTTCTTC. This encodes CASSNGTSLGGEQFF.

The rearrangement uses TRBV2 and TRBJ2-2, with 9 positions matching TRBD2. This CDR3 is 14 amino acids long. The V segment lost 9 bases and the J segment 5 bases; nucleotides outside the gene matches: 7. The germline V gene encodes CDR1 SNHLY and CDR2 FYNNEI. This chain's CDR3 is CASSGSLRTGELFF. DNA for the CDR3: TGTGCCAGTAGCGGGAGCCTACGGACCGGGGAGCTGTTTTTT. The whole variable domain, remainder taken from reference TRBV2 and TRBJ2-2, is EPEVTQTPSHQVTQMGQEVILRCVPISNHLYFYWYRQILGQKVEFLVSFYNNEISEKSEIFDDQFSVERPDGSNFTLKIRSTKLEDSAMYFCASSGSLRTGELFFGEGSRLTVL.

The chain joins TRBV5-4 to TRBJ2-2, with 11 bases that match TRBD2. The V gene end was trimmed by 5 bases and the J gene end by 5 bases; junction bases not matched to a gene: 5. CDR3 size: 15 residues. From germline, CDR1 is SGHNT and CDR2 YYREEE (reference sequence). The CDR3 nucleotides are TGTGCCAGCAGGCTAGCGGGAGGTGGAACCGGGGAGCTGTTTTTT. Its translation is CASRLAGGGTGELFF.

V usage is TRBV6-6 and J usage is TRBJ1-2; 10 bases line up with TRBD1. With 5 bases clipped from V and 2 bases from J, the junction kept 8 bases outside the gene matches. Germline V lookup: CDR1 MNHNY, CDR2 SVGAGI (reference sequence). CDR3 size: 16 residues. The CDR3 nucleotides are TGTGCCAGCAGTGGCTCGGACAGGGGGAGAAACTATGGCTACACCTTC. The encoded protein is CASSGSDRGRNYGYTF.

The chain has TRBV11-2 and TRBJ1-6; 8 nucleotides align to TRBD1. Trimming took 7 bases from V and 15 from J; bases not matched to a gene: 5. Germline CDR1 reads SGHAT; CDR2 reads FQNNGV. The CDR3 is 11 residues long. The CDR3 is CASTEDRDLHF. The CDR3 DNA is TGTGCCAGCACTGAGGACAGGGACCTCCACTTT.

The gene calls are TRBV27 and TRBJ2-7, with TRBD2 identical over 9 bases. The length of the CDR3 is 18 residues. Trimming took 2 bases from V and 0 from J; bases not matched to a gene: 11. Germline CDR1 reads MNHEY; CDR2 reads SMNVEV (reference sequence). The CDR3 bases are TGTGCCAGCAGTTTAACAGCGGGAGGCCGTGGAAGCTCCTACGAGCAGTACTTC. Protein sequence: CASSLTAGGRGSSYEQYF.

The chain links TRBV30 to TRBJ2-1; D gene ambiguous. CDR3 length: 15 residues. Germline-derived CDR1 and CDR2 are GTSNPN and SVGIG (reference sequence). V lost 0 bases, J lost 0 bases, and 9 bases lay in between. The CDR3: CAWSVRVYSYNEQFF. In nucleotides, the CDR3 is TGTGCCTGGAGTGTACGGGTTTACTCCTACAATGAGCAGTTCTTC.

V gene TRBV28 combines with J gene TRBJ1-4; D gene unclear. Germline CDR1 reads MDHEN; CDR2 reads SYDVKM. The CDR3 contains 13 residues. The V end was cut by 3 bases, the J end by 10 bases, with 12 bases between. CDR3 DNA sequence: TGTGCCAGCAGTTTTCAGGAGGTAGGAAAACTGTTTTTT. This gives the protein CASSFQEVGKLFF.

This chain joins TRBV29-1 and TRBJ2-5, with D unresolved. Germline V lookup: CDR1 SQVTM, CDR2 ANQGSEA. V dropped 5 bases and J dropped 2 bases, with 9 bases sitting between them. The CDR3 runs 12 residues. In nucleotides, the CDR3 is TGCAGCGTTTCCGGTCTTCAAGAGACCCAGTACTTC. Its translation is CSVSGLQETQYF.

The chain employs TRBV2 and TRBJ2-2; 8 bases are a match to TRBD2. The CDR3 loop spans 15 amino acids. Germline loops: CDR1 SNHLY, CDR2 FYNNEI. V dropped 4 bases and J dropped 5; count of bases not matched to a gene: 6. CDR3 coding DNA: TGTGCCAGCAGTGGAGGGCTAGCGGGTACCGGGGAGCTGTTTTTT. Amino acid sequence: CASSGGLAGTGELFF.

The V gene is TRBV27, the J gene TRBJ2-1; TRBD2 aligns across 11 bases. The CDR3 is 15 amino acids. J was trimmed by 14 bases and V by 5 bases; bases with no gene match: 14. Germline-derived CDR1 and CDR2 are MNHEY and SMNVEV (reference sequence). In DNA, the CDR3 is TGTGCCAGCAGTCCTTATTTAGCGGGAGGGCCAATTAAGTTCTTC. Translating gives CASSPYLAGGPIKFF.

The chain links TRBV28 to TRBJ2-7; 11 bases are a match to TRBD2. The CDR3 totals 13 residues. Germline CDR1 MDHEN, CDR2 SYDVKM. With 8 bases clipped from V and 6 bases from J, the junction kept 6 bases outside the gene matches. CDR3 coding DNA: TGTGCCAGCGACGTAGCGGGGGGGGTCGAGCAGTACTTC. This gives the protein CASDVAGGVEQYF. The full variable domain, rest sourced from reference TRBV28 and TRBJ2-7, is DVKVTQSSRYLVKRTGEKVFLECVQDMDHENMFWYRQDPGLGLRLIYFSYDVKMKEKGDIPEGYSVSREKKERFSLILESASTNQTSMYLCASDVAGGVEQYFGPGTRLTVT.

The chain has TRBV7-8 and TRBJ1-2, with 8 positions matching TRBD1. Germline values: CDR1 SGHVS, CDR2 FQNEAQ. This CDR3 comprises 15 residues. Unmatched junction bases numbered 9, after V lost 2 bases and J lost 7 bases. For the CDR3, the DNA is TGTGCCAGCAGCTTATCCCCGGACAGGGCTGCTGGCTACACCTTC. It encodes CASSLSPDRAAGYTF.

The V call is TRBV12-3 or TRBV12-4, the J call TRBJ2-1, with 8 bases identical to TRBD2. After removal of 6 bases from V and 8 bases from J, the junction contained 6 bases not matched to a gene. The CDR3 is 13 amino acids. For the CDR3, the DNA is TGTGCCAGCAGGCGGGCGGGGGGCCATGAGCAGTTCTTC. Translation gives CASRRAGGHEQFF.

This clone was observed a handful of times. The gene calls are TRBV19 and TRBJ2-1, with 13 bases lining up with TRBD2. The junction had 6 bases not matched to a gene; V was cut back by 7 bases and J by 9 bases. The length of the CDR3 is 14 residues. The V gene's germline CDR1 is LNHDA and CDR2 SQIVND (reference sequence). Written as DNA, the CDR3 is TGTGCCAGTAAATCCGGACTAGCGGGAGCTGAGCAGTTCTTC. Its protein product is CASKSGLAGAEQFF.